This TCR beta chain was retrieved from a study of T cell responses to AZD1222 COVID-19 vaccine (dated by TCRdb to about 2021). The study in broad terms: AZD1222 recipients with second doses at about 4 weeks or about 12 weeks were pooled, because spike-specific TCR depth and breadth did not differ between schedules. TCR sequencing was performed for 230 to 250 trial participants, of whom 200 to 220 were given two doses of AZD1222 and some 26 were given two doses of MenACWY control vaccine. Trial participants were enrolled by age into subgroups of 18-55, 56-69 and 70-plus years, and about 150, 27 and 61 TCR-sequenced participants, respectively, were included in these subgroups.

The germline V gene yields WSHSY for CDR1 and SAAADI for CDR2. From its cysteine to its phenylalanine, the CDR3 spans 12 amino acids. Only the CDR3 portion is preserved as DNA: 36 bases, with reading frame beginning at the first base. V lost 4 bases and J lost 4 bases; the stretch between them is 5 bases long. The sample's time point label is to be understood as: baseline before first vaccination. The vaccinee samples were drawn from two UK trials, COV001 and COV002, one of which was a single-blind randomized controlled phase 2/3 trial testing AZD1222 (ChAdOx1 nCoV-19) in healthy adults. For TCRbeta chain sequencing, PBMC samples were collected from trial participants at day 0 and at day 28 after the second dose. A note on this clone: Its recognized antigen is unknown. The sample holds no much larger clone one base away, and base qualities are not on file.

Overall study results and their limits: Conclusions about previously exposed vaccinees are limited because only five to seven AZD1222 recipients were SARS-CoV-2 seropositive at baseline. Because no day 14 peak-response samples were available, repertoires were characterized only after the peak T cell response. Nearly half of unique spike-specific TCRs reportedly recognized epitopes outside regions mutated in the B.1.351 and B.1.1.7 variants. Spike-specific TCR breadth and depth rose significantly after two AZD1222 doses compared with day 0 and with MenACWY recipients. Vaccine-associated CD4 TCRs spanned the whole spike protein, with dominant responses in regions 160-218 and 743-854. Most participants were white British and females outnumbered males, and the authors suggested that clonal diversity may have been underestimated. In the small 56-69-year group, the increase in depth fell short of significance, most likely because of low power.

The CDR3 regions of human TCRbeta chains were analyzed by immunosequencing. As for the original processing: Repertoire TCRs were checked for matches against a reference library of SARS-CoV-2-specific TCRs that had been generated using the MIRA antigen-specificity platform. Breadth meant the fraction of unique TCRs that were SARS-CoV-2-associated, whereas depth meant the fraction of total T cells that were SARS-CoV-2-associated. Using the MIRA data, each spike-specific TCR was mapped to the spike region that the TCR reacts to and placed in a CD4 or CD8 class. Log10-transformed breadth and depth values were compared by one-way ANOVA with Sidak's multiple comparisons tests. Sourced from immuneACCESS, this table was stored by TCRdb with only in-frame sequences that have V and J called. A share of the clones is absent; for the studies checked, an unresolved V gene accounts for under half, and the remainder has no known explanation. That table gives V, J and clone size, and the DNA gave D and trimming. The sample includes fewer than 120,000 clones, with approximately 90% observed a single time. The top ten clones comprise 7.8% of the sample.

The rearranged segments are TRBV10-2 and TRBJ2-1; too little of a D gene remains to name it. The TCR comes from an adult in good health. The sequences come from peripheral blood, collected on day 0 of AZD1222 vaccination. The DNA reads TGCGCCAGCAGTGGCCGATACAATGAGCAGTTCTTC. Translation gives CASSGRYNEQFF.